Sequencing of this TCR beta chain was carried out in a study of cytomegalovirus exposure and HLA in healthy donors. This clone showed up just a few times. Its antigen is unidentified. The PCR had 60 Vbeta and 13 Jbeta primers. Repertoires were generated with immunoSEQ multiplex PCR, while TCRdb's copy carries only in-frame clones and drops some. The sample gives some 120,000 clones, 76% of which show up once; about 1.8% is in the top ten. Per germline, CDR1 SEHNR and CDR2 FQNEAQ (reference sequence). The CDR3 runs 14 residues. Trimming removed 3 bases at V and 4 bases at J, with 12 bases between. Study results and caveats: HLA restriction was apparent for most CMV-associated TCR beta chains in a later analysis. Diagnosis of cytomegalovirus status made by the classifier reportedly showed high specificity and sensitivity. Sequences of the TCR beta chain were said to predict the HLA-A and HLA-B alleles of most subjects accurately. Judged likely to be a sequencing artifact was a cluster of highly shared sequence variants.

The chain combines TRBV7-9 with TRBJ1-2; maybe TRBD1 (6 bases). The receptor comes from a middle-aged man in good health and CMV-seronegative. Source material: PBMCs. CDR3 residues: CASSFRGAFYGYTF. As DNA, the CDR3 is TGTGCCAGCAGCTTTCGGGGGGCCTTCTATGGCTACACCTTC.